The 8 T cell receptor beta chains given below trace back to one sample, sequenced in a study of cytomegalovirus exposure and HLA in healthy donors. Use of 60 Vbeta and 13 Jbeta primers characterized the PCR. The protocol was immunoSEQ multiplex PCR, while the TCRdb copy is restricted to in-frame clones and leaves out a portion. The specimen's table records around 130,000 clones. Material for sequencing was PBMCs. Receptors were obtained from a woman in her fifties or sixties in good health and CMV-seronegative.

This chain links TRBV6-5 with TRBJ2-2; D is perhaps TRBD1 (6 bases). CDR1 and CDR2 (germline): MNHEY, SVGAGI. CDR3 length equals 15 residues. The V and J ends lost 4 bases and 1 base respectively, with 10 bases between them. CDR3 bases: TGTGCCAGCAGTTTAGAACAGGGGAACACCGGGGAGCTGTTTTTT. Translated, it gives CASSLEQGNTGELFF.

The chain recombines TRBV19 with TRBJ2-7; D perhaps matches TRBD1 (8 bases). The V end was cut by 5 bases, the J end by 3 bases, with 20 bases between. The CDR3 is 16 residues long. Germline CDR1 is LNHDA and CDR2 is SQIVND (reference sequence). For the CDR3, the DNA is TGTGCCAGTAGTCTTCGACAGGGGAGGGGGTACTACGAGCAGTACTTC. This encodes CASSLRQGRGYYEQYF.

The V gene is TRBV2, the J gene TRBJ2-2, with 9 bases that match TRBD1. The CDR3 is made up of 16 amino acids. Germline V lookup: CDR1 SNHLY, CDR2 FYNNEI. V dropped 9 bases and J dropped 6; count of bases not matched to a gene: 14. This CDR3 reads CARKDPGQGESGELFF. The CDR3, as DNA: TGTGCCAGGAAAGACCCGGGACAGGGCGAGTCCGGGGAGCTGTTTTTT.

This rearrangement joins TRBV2 to TRBJ2-2; 7 positions agree with TRBD1. The length of the CDR3 is 14 residues. Looked up from germline, CDR1 is SNHLY and CDR2 is FYNNEI. The trim removed 2 bases at V and 6 bases at J, leaving 3 bases unmatched. The CDR3 DNA sequence: TGTGCCAGCAGTGAAAGACAGGGCCCCGGGGAGCTGTTTTTT. Translated: CASSERQGPGELFF.

The genes are TRBV2 and TRBJ2-2, with D perhaps matching TRBD2 (5 bases). The CDR3 covers 14 residues. Between the trimmed V and J ends, which lost 5 bases and 5 bases, there was a span of 12 bases. The V gene's germline CDR1 is SNHLY and CDR2 FYNNEI. This CDR3 is CASSRGPRTGELFF. In nucleotides, the CDR3 is TGTGCCAGCAGTCGAGGGCCGAGGACCGGGGAGCTGTTTTTT.

The V gene is TRBV5-6, the J gene TRBJ1-1; the D gene is possibly TRBD1 (5 bases). Deletions cut 3 bases from V and 7 bases from J, with 10 bases between. Germline values: CDR1 SGHDT, CDR2 YYEEEE. The CDR3 contains 12 residues. CDR3 amino acids: CASSSGTGEAFF. The DNA for the CDR3 is TGTGCCAGCAGCTCAGGAACAGGTGAAGCTTTCTTT.

The chain's CDR3 is CSVEAGLVGNEQFF. Written as DNA, the CDR3 is TGCAGCGTTGAAGCCGGTCTAGTTGGCAATGAGCAGTTCTTC. J is TRBJ2-1 and V is TRBV29-1; D unresolved. V dropped 1 base and J dropped 6 bases, with 13 bases sitting between them. Germline CDR1 and CDR2: SQVTM and ANQGSEA. This CDR3 comprises 14 residues.

The chain links TRBV11-3 to TRBJ2-2, with a possible D match to TRBD1 (5 bases). The CDR3 spans 16 residues. Germline V CDR1 and CDR2: SGHNT, YENEEA. V was trimmed by 4 bases and J by 4 bases, leaving 16 bases between them. The CDR3 sequence is CASSSPGLGRTGELFF. The CDR3 nucleotides read TGTGCCAGCAGCTCCCCTGGTTTGGGGCGCACCGGGGAGCTGTTTTTT. The full variable domain, in which reference TRBV11-3 and TRBJ2-2 provide the parts outside the CDR3, is EAGVVQSPRYKIIEKKQPVAFWCNPISGHNTLYWYLQNLGQGPELLIRYENEEAVDDSQLPKDRFSAERLKGVDSTLKIQPAELGDSAVYLCASSSPGLGRTGELFFGEGSRLTVL.